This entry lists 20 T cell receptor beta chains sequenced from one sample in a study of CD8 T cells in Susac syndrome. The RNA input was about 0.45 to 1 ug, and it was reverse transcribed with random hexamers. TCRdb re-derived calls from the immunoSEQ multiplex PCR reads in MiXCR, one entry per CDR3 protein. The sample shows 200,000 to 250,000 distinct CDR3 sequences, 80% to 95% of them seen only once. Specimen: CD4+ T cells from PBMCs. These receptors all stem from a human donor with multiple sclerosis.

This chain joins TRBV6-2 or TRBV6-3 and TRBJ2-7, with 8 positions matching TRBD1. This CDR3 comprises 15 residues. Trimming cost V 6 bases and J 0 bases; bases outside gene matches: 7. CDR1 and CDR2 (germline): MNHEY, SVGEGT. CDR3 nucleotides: TGTGCCAGCAGGGCGACAGGGGCCAGCTCCTACGAGCAGTACTTC. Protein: CASRATGASSYEQYF.

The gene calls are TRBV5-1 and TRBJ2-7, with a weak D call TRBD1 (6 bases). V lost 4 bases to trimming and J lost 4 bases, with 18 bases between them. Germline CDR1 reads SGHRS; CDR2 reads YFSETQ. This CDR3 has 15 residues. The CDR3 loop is CASSVRSNQGYEQYV. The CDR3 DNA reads TGCGCCAGCAGCGTACGGTCTAACCAGGGGTACGAGCAGTACGTC.

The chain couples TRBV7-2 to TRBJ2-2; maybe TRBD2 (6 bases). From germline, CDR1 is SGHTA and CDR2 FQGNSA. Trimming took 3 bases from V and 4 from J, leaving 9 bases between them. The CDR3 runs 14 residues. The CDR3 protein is CASSFLGSTGELFF. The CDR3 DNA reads TGTGCCAGCAGCTTCCTCGGGAGCACCGGGGAGCTGTTTTTT.

Written as DNA, the CDR3 is TGTGCCTGGAGTGTCCTGAGTGAAGCTTTCTTT. This translates into CAWSVLSEAFF. The rearrangement links TRBV30 to TRBJ1-1; D gene ambiguous. The CDR3 has 11 amino acids. From germline, CDR1 is GTSNPN and CDR2 SVGIG (reference sequence). The V end lost 0 bases, the J end lost 7 bases, and 6 bases lay between the germline ends.

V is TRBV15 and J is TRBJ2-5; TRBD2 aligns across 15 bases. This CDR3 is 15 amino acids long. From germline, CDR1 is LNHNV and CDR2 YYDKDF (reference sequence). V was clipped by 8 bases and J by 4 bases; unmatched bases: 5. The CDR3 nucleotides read TGTGCCACCTCGCCGGGACTAGCGGGGGGAGAGACCCAGTACTTC. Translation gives CATSPGLAGGETQYF.

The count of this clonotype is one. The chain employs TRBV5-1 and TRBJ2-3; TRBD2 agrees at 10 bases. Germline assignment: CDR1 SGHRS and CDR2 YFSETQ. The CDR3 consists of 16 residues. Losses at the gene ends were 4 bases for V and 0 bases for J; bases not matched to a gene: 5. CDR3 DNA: TGCGCCAGCAGCCCGGAGGGACTAGCGAGCACAGATACGCAGTATTTT. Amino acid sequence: CASSPEGLASTDTQYF.

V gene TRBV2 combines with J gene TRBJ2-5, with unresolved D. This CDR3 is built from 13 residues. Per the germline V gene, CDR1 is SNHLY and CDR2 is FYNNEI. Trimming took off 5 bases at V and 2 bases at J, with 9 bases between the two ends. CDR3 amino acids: CASSNDWQETQYF. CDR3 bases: TGTGCCAGCAGTAACGACTGGCAAGAGACCCAGTACTTC.

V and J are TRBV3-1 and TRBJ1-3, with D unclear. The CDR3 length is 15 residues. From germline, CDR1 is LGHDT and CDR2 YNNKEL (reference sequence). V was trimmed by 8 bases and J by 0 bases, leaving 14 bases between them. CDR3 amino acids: CASGLFEGSGNTIYF. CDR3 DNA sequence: TGTGCCAGCGGCCTATTCGAGGGCTCTGGAAACACCATATATTTT.

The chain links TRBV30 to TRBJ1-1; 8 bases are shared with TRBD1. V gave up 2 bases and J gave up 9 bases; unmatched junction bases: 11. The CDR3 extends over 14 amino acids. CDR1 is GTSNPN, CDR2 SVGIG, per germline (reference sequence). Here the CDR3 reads CAWSTTGVGDQAFF. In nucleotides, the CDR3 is TGTGCCTGGAGTACGACAGGGGTTGGTGATCAAGCTTTCTTT.

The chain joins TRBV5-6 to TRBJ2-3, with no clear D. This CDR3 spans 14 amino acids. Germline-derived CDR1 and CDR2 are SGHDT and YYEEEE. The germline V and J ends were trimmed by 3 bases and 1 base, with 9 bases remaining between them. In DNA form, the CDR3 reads TGTGCCAGCAGCTCCGTAGACCGCACAGATACGCAGTATTTT. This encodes CASSSVDRTDTQYF.

CDR3 region: CSARDPPGRGYTF. The CDR3 DNA reads TGCAGTGCTAGAGATCCTCCCGGTCGGGGCTACACCTTC. The chain combines TRBV20-1 with TRBJ1-2; D ambiguous. The V gene's germline CDR1 is DFQATT and CDR2 SNEGSKA (reference sequence). The length of the CDR3 is 13 residues. Trimming removed 0 bases from V and 8 bases from J, with 13 bases in between.

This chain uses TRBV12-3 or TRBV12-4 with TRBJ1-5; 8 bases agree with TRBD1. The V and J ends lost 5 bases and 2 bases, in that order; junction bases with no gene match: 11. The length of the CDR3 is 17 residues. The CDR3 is CASSQDRGGIGNQPQHF. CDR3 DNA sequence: TGTGCCAGCAGTCAAGACAGGGGCGGGATCGGCAATCAGCCCCAGCATTTT.

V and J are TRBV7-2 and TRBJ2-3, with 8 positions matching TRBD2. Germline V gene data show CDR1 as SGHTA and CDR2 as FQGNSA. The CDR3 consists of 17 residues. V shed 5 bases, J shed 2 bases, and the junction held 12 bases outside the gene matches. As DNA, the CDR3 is TGTGCCAGCAGCGCAGTCACTAGCGGTACAAACACAGATACGCAGTATTTT. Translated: CASSAVTSGTNTDTQYF.

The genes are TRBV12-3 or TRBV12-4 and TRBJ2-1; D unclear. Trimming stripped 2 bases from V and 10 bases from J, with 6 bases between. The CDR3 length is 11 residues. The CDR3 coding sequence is TGTGCCAGCAGTTTAAGGCGGGAGCAGTTCTTC. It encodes CASSLRREQFF.

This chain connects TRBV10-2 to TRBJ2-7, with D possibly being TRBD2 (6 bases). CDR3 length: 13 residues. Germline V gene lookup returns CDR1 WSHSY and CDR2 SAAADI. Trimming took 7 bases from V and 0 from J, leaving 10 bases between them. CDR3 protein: CASTGTSSYEQYF. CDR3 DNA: TGCGCCAGCACCGGGACTTCCTCCTACGAGCAGTACTTC.

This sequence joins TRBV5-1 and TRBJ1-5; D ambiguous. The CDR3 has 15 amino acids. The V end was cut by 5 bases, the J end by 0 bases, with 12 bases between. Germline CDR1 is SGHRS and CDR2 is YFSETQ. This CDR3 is CASSTGPNSNQPQHF. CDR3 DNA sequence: TGCGCCAGCAGTACCGGACCCAATAGCAATCAGCCCCAGCATTTT.

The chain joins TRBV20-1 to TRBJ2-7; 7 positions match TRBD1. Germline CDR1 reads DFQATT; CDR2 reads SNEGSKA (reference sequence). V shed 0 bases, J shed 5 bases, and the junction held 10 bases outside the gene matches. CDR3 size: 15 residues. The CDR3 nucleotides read TGCAGTGCTAGAGACCTAAACAGGGGAAAGCACGAGCAGTACTTC. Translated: CSARDLNRGKHEQYF.

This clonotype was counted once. CDR3 nucleotide sequence: TGCAGCGTGGGCCCGGGGTCAGACACTGAAGCTTTCTTT. Translating gives CSVGPGSDTEAFF. V and J are TRBV29-1 and TRBJ1-1; unclear D gene. Germline CDR1 and CDR2: SQVTM and ANQGSEA. This CDR3 spans 13 amino acids. Trimming removed 6 bases at V and 3 bases at J, with 14 bases between.

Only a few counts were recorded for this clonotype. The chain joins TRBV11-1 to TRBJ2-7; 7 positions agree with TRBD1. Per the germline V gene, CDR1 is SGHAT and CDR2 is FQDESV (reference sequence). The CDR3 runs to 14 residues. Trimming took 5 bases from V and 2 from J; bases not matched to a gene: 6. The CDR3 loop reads CASSLDRTTYEQYF. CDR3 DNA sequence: TGTGCCAGCAGCCTGGACAGGACCACCTACGAGCAGTACTTC.

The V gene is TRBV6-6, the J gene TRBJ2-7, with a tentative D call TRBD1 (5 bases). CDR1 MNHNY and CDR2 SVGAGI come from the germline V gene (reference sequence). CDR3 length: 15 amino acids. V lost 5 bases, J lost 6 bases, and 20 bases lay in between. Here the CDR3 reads CASSLNRVRDPEQYF. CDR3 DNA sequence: TGTGCCAGCAGTCTAAACCGGGTCAGGGATCCCGAGCAGTACTTC.